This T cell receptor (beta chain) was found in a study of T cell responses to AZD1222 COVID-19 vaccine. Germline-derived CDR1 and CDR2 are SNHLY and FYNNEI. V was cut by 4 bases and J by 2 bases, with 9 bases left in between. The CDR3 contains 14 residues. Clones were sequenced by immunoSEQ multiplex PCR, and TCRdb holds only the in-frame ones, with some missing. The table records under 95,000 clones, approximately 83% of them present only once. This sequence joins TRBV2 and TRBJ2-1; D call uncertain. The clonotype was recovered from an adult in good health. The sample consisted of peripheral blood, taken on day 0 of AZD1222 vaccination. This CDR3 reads CASSAGSPYNEQFF. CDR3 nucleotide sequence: TGTGCCAGCAGTGCGGGCAGTCCCTACAATGAGCAGTTCTTC. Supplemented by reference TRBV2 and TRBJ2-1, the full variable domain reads EPEVTQTPSHQVTQMGQEVILRCVPISNHLYFYWYRQILGQKVEFLVSFYNNEISEKSEIFDDQFSVERPDGSNFTLKIRSTKLEDSAMYFCASSAGSPYNEQFFGPGTRLTVL.